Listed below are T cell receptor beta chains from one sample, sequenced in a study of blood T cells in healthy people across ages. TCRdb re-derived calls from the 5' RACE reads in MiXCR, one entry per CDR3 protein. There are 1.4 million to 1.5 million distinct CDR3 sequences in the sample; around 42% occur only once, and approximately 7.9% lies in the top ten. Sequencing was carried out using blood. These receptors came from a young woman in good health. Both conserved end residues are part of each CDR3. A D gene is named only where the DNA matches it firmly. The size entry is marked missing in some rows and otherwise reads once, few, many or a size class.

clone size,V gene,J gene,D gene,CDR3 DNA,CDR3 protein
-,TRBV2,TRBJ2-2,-,TGTGCCAGCAGGCGACAGTCCGGGGAGCTGTTTTTT,CASRRQSGELFF
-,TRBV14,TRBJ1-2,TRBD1,TGTGCCAGCAGCCAGGACGGACAGGGGTCACGAGGCTACACCTTC,CASSQDGQGSRGYTF
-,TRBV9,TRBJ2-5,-,TGTGCCAGCAGCCTCCAGGATAGGGAGACCCAGTACTTC,CASSLQDRETQYF
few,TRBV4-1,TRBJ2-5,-,TGCGCCAGCAGCCCAGTAAGCGGATCTTCGTGGGAGCAGTACTTC,CASSPVSGSSWEQYF
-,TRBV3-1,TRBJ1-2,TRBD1,TGTGCCAGCAGCCAAGATACCGGGACAGGGCGCGGCTACACCTTC,CASSQDTGTGRGYTF
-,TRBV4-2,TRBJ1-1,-,TGTGCCAGCAGCCAACCCATGATGAACACTGAAGCTTTCTTT,CASSQPMMNTEAFF
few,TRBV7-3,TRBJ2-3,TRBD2,TGTGCCAGCAGCTTAAAAAAGGACAGCGGGGGCCCCTACACAGATACGCAGTATTTT,CASSLKKDSGGPYTDTQYF
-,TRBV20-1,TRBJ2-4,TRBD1,TGCAGTGCTAGTACGGACAGGTTCGGGGAGCAGTACTTC,CSASTDRFGEQYF
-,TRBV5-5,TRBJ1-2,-,TGTGCCAGCAGTCCCCTCGGGGGCGACTATGGCTACACCTTC,CASSPLGGDYGYTF
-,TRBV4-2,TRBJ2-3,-,TGTGCCAGCAGCCAAGATCGCGGGGCCCCGCTAACTTACACAGATACGCAGTATTTT,CASSQDRGAPLTYTDTQYF